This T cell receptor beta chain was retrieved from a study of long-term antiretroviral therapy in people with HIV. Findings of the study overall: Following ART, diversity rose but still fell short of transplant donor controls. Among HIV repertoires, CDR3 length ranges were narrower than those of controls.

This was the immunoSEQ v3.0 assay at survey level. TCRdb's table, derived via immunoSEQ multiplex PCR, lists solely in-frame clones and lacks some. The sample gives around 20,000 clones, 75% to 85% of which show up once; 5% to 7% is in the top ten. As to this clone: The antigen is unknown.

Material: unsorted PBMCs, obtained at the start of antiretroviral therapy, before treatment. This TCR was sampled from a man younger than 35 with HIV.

The chain's CDR3 is CASSFRLAALGPDTQYF. DNA for the CDR3: TGTGCCAGCAGTTTCCGTCTAGCGGCCCTGGGCCCAGATACGCAGTATTTT. The genes are TRBV27 and TRBJ2-3; TRBD2 aligns across 7 bases. V shed 3 bases, J shed 4 bases, and the junction held 13 bases outside the gene matches. The CDR3 has 17 amino acids. CDR1 MNHEY and CDR2 SMNVEV come from the germline V gene (reference sequence).